Presented here are 11 T cell receptor beta chains from one specimen sequenced in a study of regulatory T cells in long-lasting Graves disease. The time point was: newly diagnosed GD, antithyroid drugs for less than 3 months. Scientists built the TCR library using RNA that was extracted from PBMCs. Library construction for TCR beta used iRepertoire HTBI primers and Arm-PCR of CDR3 regions. TCRdb re-called the multiplex PCR reads through MiXCR, storing one row per CDR3 protein. Of about 210,000 distinct CDR3 sequences in the sample, about 19% were seen once. These data are also associated with another study on T cells in Graves' hyperthyroidism and ophthalmopathy.

Sequenced material: peripheral blood mononuclear cells (PBMCs), taken at new diagnosis, from a patient treated with antithyroid drugs. The source is a woman in her twenties or thirties with Graves disease.

This clonotype was observed many times. The V call is TRBV11-2, the J call TRBJ2-5; a possible D gene is TRBD1 (6 bases). The CDR3 extends over 17 amino acids. Trimming cost V 1 base and J 0 bases, with 15 bases left between them. Germline lookup yields CDR1 SGHAT and CDR2 FQNNGV. The chain's CDR3 is CASSLGSWGQDQETQYF. The DNA of the CDR3 is TGTGCCAGCAGCTTAGGTTCTTGGGGGCAGGACCAAGAGACCCAGTACTTC.

There are a few counts of this clonotype. A much larger clone lies a single base off, so this may be a read error. The rearrangement links TRBV28 to TRBJ1-2, with a possible D match to TRBD1 (5 bases). Trimming left V 11 bases short and J 4 bases short, with 17 bases between. The germline gives CDR1 MDHEN, CDR2 SYDVKM. This CDR3 region has 13 residues. The CDR3 is CAGIPPGGYGYTF. DNA of the CDR3: TGTGCCGGCATCCCCCCGGGGGGCTATGGCTACACCTTC.

This clonotype was counted many times. The chain employs TRBV6-1 and TRBJ2-3; 10 positions agree with TRBD2. CDR3 length: 17 residues. CDR1 and CDR2 from the germline V gene are MNHNS and SASEGT. V lost 6 bases and J lost 1; bases outside the gene matches: 10. The CDR3: CASSPGASGGGTDTQYF. CDR3 DNA sequence: TGTGCCAGCAGCCCCGGGGCTAGCGGGGGAGGCACAGATACGCAGTATTTT.

This clonotype has ten or more counts. The rearrangement joins TRBV30 to TRBJ2-1; tentatively, D is TRBD2 (6 bases). The V gene's germline CDR1 is GTSNPN and CDR2 SVGIG (reference sequence). Deletions cut 7 bases from V and 9 bases from J, with 13 bases between. The CDR3 is 11 residues long. The DNA for the CDR3 is TGTGCCTCCCTGGGAGCGGGTGAGCAGTTCTTC. Translating it yields CASLGAGEQFF.

This clonotype was counted ten times or more. This chain uses TRBV6-1 with TRBJ2-3; D could derive from TRBD1 or TRBD2 (5 bases each). The CDR3 spans 15 residues. V lost 3 bases, J lost 2 bases, and 12 bases lay in between. Per the germline V gene, CDR1 is MNHNS and CDR2 is SASEGT. The CDR3: CASSDPWGTTDTQYF. For the CDR3, the DNA is TGTGCCAGCAGTGACCCCTGGGGGACCACAGATACGCAGTATTTT.

To note about this clonotype: A far more abundant clone sits one base away, making this likely a read error. The chain has TRBV27 and TRBJ2-5; no clear D. The J call may be in error: the DNA end matches TRBJ2-1 better. This CDR3 has 15 amino acids. Germline loops: CDR1 MNHEY, CDR2 SMNVEV (reference sequence). CDR3 amino acids: CASSLRLLVSNEQFF. CDR3 sequence (DNA): TGTGCCAGCAGTTTAAGGCTTCTAGTTTCCAATGAGCAGTTCTTC.

This clonotype was observed at least ten times. V usage is TRBV18 and J usage is TRBJ2-5; D is possibly TRBD1 (7 bases). The ends were cut back, 3 bases at V and 3 bases at J, with 11 bases in the middle. CDR1 and CDR2 (germline): KGHSH, LQKENI. The CDR3 covers 14 residues. The CDR3 region is CASSPSRGEETQYF. CDR3 nucleotides: TGTGCCAGCTCACCCAGCAGGGGGGAAGAGACCCAGTACTTC.

This clonotype was seen a few times. The chain combines TRBV2 with TRBJ1-5; perhaps TRBD1 as D (5 bases). The CDR3 loop spans 14 amino acids. The germline V and J ends were trimmed by 6 bases and 6 bases, with 15 bases remaining between them. Germline CDR1 is SNHLY and CDR2 is FYNNEI. The CDR3 sequence: CASSKTGGAQPQHF. CDR3 bases: TGTGCCAGCAGCAAAACAGGAGGTGCTCAGCCCCAGCATTTT.

The CDR3 here is CASSLKRDRPYGYTF. For the CDR3, the DNA is TGTGCCAGCAGCTTAAAGCGGGACAGGCCCTATGGCTACACCTTC. J is TRBJ1-2 and V is TRBV7-9; the match to TRBD1 covers 8 bases. The germline CDR1 and CDR2 sequences are SEHNR and FQNEAQ (reference sequence). The CDR3 loop spans 15 amino acids. The junction had 6 bases not matched to a gene; V was cut back by 2 bases and J by 4 bases.

This clonotype was observed a few times. This chain links TRBV29-1 with TRBJ1-1; maybe TRBD1 (6 bases). With 7 bases removed from V and 0 bases from J, the gap between germline ends came to 18 bases. The CDR3 is made up of 15 amino acids. Germline V gene sequence: CDR1 SQVTM, CDR2 ANQGSEA. The CDR3 nucleotides are TGCAGCGCCCTTGGGGACACCCCGATGAACACTGAAGCTTTCTTT. Its protein product is CSALGDTPMNTEAFF.

The chain has TRBV20-1 and TRBJ2-3, with TRBD2 as a possible D gene (5 bases). There are 16 residues in the CDR3. The germline V gene has CDR1 DFQATT and CDR2 SNEGSKA (reference sequence). V was trimmed by 5 bases and J by 4 bases, leaving 22 bases between them. The CDR3 nucleotides are TGCAGTGCTCGCCCCTTTCGGGGTAGGATGGCAGATACGCAGTATTTT. Its protein product is CSARPFRGRMADTQYF.